These 18 T cell receptor beta chains share one sample of origin, sequenced in a study of shared clonotypes between healthy human individuals. TCRdb's table, derived via immunoSEQ multiplex PCR, lists solely in-frame clones and lacks some. The sample carries 1 million to 1.2 million clones, approximately 77% recorded once. Material: memory CD4+ T cells from PBMCs. As to subset: CD45RA-negative fraction. Receptor source: a man between 18 and 35 years old in good health. Some clones in this sample may be carry-over from other donors' samples.

V gene TRBV28 combines with J gene TRBJ2-6; D is possibly TRBD2 (6 bases). Germline V lookup: CDR1 MDHEN, CDR2 SYDVKM. The V end lost 6 bases, the J end lost 5 bases, and 17 bases lay between the germline ends. There are 16 residues in the CDR3. The CDR3 sequence is CASSHRDFFRANVLTF. Written as DNA, the CDR3 is TGTGCCAGCAGCCATCGGGACTTTTTCCGGGCCAACGTCCTGACTTTC. The full variable domain, completed using reference TRBV28 and TRBJ2-6, is DVKVTQSSRYLVKRTGEKVFLECVQDMDHENMFWYRQDPGLGLRLIYFSYDVKMKEKGDIPEGYSVSREKKERFSLILESASTNQTSMYLCASSHRDFFRANVLTFGAGSRLTVL.

The chain recombines TRBV7-2 with TRBJ2-5; D call uncertain. Judging by the DNA end, TRBJ2-7 fits better; the J call may be wrong. CDR1 is SGHTA, CDR2 FQGNSA, per germline. This CDR3 contains 15 residues. CDR3 sequence (DNA): TGTGCCAGCAGTTTCCTCCGCTACTCACCCTACGAGCAGTACTTC. As protein: CASSFLRYSPYEQYF.

The chain links TRBV18 to TRBJ1-1; D is undetermined. Trimming took 6 bases from V and 1 from J, leaving 9 bases between them. Germline V gene lookup returns CDR1 KGHSH and CDR2 LQKENI. The CDR3 has 13 amino acids. In DNA, the CDR3 is TGTGCCAGCTCCCAACACGAGAACACTGAAGCTTTCTTT. Its protein product is CASSQHENTEAFF.

This clone has a handful of counts. V usage is TRBV10-2 and J usage is TRBJ2-7, with 7 nucleotides matching TRBD1. The CDR3 runs 14 residues. Trimming took 11 bases from V and 0 from J; bases not matched to a gene: 10. Germline V gives CDR1 WSHSY, CDR2 SAAADI. This CDR3 is CAGEQGQNSYEQYF. In nucleotides, the CDR3 is TGCGCCGGAGAACAGGGACAGAACTCCTACGAGCAGTACTTC.

DNA for the CDR3: TGTGCCAGCAGCTCCGGGACTAGCAGGAACACCGGGGAGCTGTTTTTT. It yields the protein CASSSGTSRNTGELFF. This chain connects TRBV5-4 to TRBJ2-2; 9 nucleotides agree with TRBD2. CDR3 length: 16 residues. Trimming took 3 bases from V and 1 from J; bases not matched to a gene: 4. Germline V gene sequence: CDR1 SGHNT, CDR2 YYREEE (reference sequence).

A word on this clone: The junction and the germline gene differ at one end; a read error may be behind it. The gene calls are TRBV6-4 and TRBJ2-3; the match to TRBD1 covers 7 bases. Germline lookup yields CDR1 MRHNA and CDR2 SNTAGT. This CDR3 contains 14 residues. The CDR3 is CASSTKGGTDAQYF. In DNA form, the CDR3 reads TGTGCCAGCAGTACCAAAGGGGGCACAGATGCGCAGTATTTT.

This sequence joins TRBV5-1 and TRBJ1-5; 9 positions agree with TRBD1. This CDR3 spans 15 amino acids. V lost 5 bases to trimming and J lost 1 base; unmatched junction nucleotides: 4. Germline CDR1 and CDR2: SGHRS and YFSETQ. CDR3 nucleotides: TGCGCCAGCAGTCCCGGGACAGGGAGCAATCAGCCCCAGCATTTT. It is translated as CASSPGTGSNQPQHF.

The CDR3 DNA reads TGTGCCAGCAGCTTGGAGGGTTTAACGATCTACAATGAGCAGTTCTTC. Amino acids: CASSLEGLTIYNEQFF. The rearrangement joins TRBV5-5 to TRBJ2-1, with D unclear. The germline CDR1 and CDR2 sequences are SGHKS and YYEKEE (reference sequence). V was cut by 0 bases and J by 3 bases, with 13 bases left in between. The CDR3 runs 16 residues.

The genes are TRBV30 and TRBJ2-5, with 7 nucleotides matching TRBD1. Trimming cost V 1 base and J 1 base; bases outside gene matches: 9. CDR3 length: 16 amino acids. Germline V gives CDR1 GTSNPN, CDR2 SVGIG (reference sequence). CDR3 in amino acids: CAWSEGASARQETQYF. The CDR3 nucleotides read TGTGCCTGGAGTGAGGGGGCCTCTGCCCGCCAAGAGACCCAGTACTTC.

The chain couples TRBV6-1 to TRBJ2-3, with TRBD2 matching 7 bases. The CDR3 is 14 residues long. Germline CDR1 and CDR2: MNHNS and SASEGT. Trimming at V came to 3 bases and at J to 9 bases, leaving 9 bases not matched to a gene. The CDR3 loop reads CASSDSWAGVTQYF. CDR3 nucleotides: TGTGCCAGCAGTGATTCTTGGGCGGGAGTAACGCAGTATTTT.

The chain combines TRBV28 with TRBJ2-1; TRBD2 matches 14 bases. The CDR3 is made up of 14 amino acids. CDR1 and CDR2 from the germline V gene are MDHEN and SYDVKM. V lost 6 bases, J lost 8 bases, and 3 bases stayed unmatched. The CDR3 region is CASRTSGRGDEQFF. The CDR3 nucleotides are TGTGCCAGCAGGACTAGCGGGAGGGGGGATGAGCAGTTCTTC.

J is TRBJ1-2 and V is TRBV19; 9 bases are shared with TRBD1. The V segment lost 4 bases and the J segment 6 bases; nucleotides outside the gene matches: 3. Germline CDR1 and CDR2: LNHDA and SQIVND (reference sequence). The CDR3 loop spans 13 amino acids. DNA for the CDR3: TGTGCCAGTAGTACCGGGACAGGGAATGGCTACACCTTC. It yields the protein CASSTGTGNGYTF.

The chain employs TRBV5-5 and TRBJ1-2, with 7 bases fitting TRBD1. CDR3 length: 13 residues. V dropped 4 bases and J dropped 8; count of bases not matched to a gene: 8. Germline CDR1 reads SGHKS; CDR2 reads YYEKEE (reference sequence). The CDR3: CASSNRQGTGYTF. The CDR3 region has the DNA TGTGCCAGCAGCAACCGACAGGGAACAGGCTACACCTTC.

This chain links TRBV28 with TRBJ1-5, with D perhaps matching TRBD1 (5 bases). This CDR3 has 14 residues. The germline gives CDR1 MDHEN, CDR2 SYDVKM. The V gene lost 5 bases and the J gene lost 7 bases, with 15 bases spanning the gap. This CDR3 is CASSTGDGKQPQHF. The CDR3, as DNA: TGTGCCAGCAGTACTGGGGACGGGAAACAGCCCCAGCATTTT.

The chain recombines TRBV28 with TRBJ1-1, with unresolved D. V dropped 7 bases and J dropped 7 bases, with 10 bases sitting between them. The germline CDR1 and CDR2 sequences are MDHEN and SYDVKM. The CDR3 spans 11 residues. CDR3 bases: TGTGCCAGCACCCTCCGGGGTGAAGCTTTCTTT. This gives the protein CASTLRGEAFF.

J is TRBJ2-7 and V is TRBV19, with 8 bases that match TRBD1. There are 15 residues in the CDR3. Losses at the gene ends were 3 bases for V and 3 bases for J; bases not matched to a gene: 7. Per the germline V gene, CDR1 is LNHDA and CDR2 is SQIVND (reference sequence). The DNA of the CDR3 is TGTGCCAGTAGTATGAAGCCGGGGACAGGCTACGAGCAGTACTTC. It specifies CASSMKPGTGYEQYF.

A few counts support this clone. Other DNA sequences from this sample encode an identical CDR3 as well. The gene calls are TRBV2 and TRBJ1-4; 11 bases agree with TRBD1. CDR1 and CDR2 (germline): SNHLY, FYNNEI. This CDR3 region has 14 residues. With V trimmed by 6 bases and J by 8 bases, 5 bases remained unmatched. The CDR3 protein is CASSGQGAPEKLFF. In nucleotides, the CDR3 is TGTGCCAGCAGCGGACAGGGGGCTCCCGAAAAACTGTTTTTT.

J is TRBJ2-1 and V is TRBV6-5; the match to TRBD2 covers 8 bases. Germline V gene sequence: CDR1 MNHEY, CDR2 SVGAGI. The trim removed 3 bases at V and 9 bases at J, leaving 13 bases unmatched. The CDR3 is 16 residues long. The CDR3, as DNA: TGTGCCAGCAGTTATCTAGCGGGCCCCGCGGCGGGTGAGCAGTTCTTC. Amino acid sequence: CASSYLAGPAAGEQFF.